This entry lists 21 T cell receptor beta chains sequenced from one sample in a study of T cell responses to AZD1222 COVID-19 vaccine. TCRdb's table, derived via immunoSEQ multiplex PCR, lists solely in-frame clones and lacks some. The sample records about 100,000 clones, around 86% being singletons. Sample: peripheral blood, taken 28 days after the second dose of the MenACWY control vaccine. Receptors originate from an adult who received the MenACWY meningococcal vaccine as a control.

DNA of the CDR3: TGTGCCAGCAGCGTAGATCACGCGACTGAAGCTTTCTTT. Protein sequence: CASSVDHATEAFF. The chain links TRBV9 to TRBJ1-1; the D is unclear. This CDR3 is built from 13 residues. V lost 0 bases and J lost 5, with 8 bases in between. The V gene's germline CDR1 is SGDLS and CDR2 YYNGEE.

The chain links TRBV2 to TRBJ2-3; 12 positions agree with TRBD2. Germline lookup yields CDR1 SNHLY and CDR2 FYNNEI. J was trimmed by 4 bases and V by 6 bases; bases with no gene match: 5. This CDR3 region has 15 residues. This chain's CDR3 is CASSELAGGADTQYF. The CDR3 DNA follows: TGTGCCAGCAGCGAACTAGCGGGAGGTGCAGATACGCAGTATTTT. Full variable domain (remainder filled in from reference TRBV2 and TRBJ2-3): EPEVTQTPSHQVTQMGQEVILRCVPISNHLYFYWYRQILGQKVEFLVSFYNNEISEKSEIFDDQFSVERPDGSNFTLKIRSTKLEDSAMYFCASSELAGGADTQYFGPGTRLTVL.

The J gene is TRBJ1-1, the V gene TRBV28; D may be TRBD1 (5 bases). This CDR3 is built from 14 residues. Germline loops: CDR1 MDHEN, CDR2 SYDVKM. The germline V and J ends were trimmed by 6 bases and 4 bases, with 15 bases remaining between them. CDR3 sequence: CASRHGGVGTEAFF. The DNA for the CDR3 is TGTGCCAGCAGACACGGGGGGGTCGGCACTGAAGCTTTCTTT.

This clone occurred a few times. This chain links TRBV29-1 with TRBJ1-4; unclear D gene. The CDR3 length is 12 residues. Trimming stripped 7 bases from V and 6 bases from J, with 12 bases between. Germline-derived CDR1 and CDR2 are SQVTM and ANQGSEA. The CDR3 region has the DNA TGCAGCGCCCGAAGCGCGGATGAAAAACTGTTTTTT. This sequence encodes CSARSADEKLFF.

The chain has TRBV5-4 and TRBJ2-6; 8 bases match TRBD1. Germline loops: CDR1 SGHNT, CDR2 YYREEE (reference sequence). The trim removed 0 bases at V and 4 bases at J, leaving 3 bases unmatched. The CDR3 contains 16 residues. In nucleotides, the CDR3 is TGTGCCAGCAGCTTGGGGACAGGGTCGGGGGCCAACGTCCTGACTTTC. The encoded protein is CASSLGTGSGANVLTF.

In this sample, this clone turned up once. V gene TRBV2 combines with J gene TRBJ2-2, with D perhaps matching TRBD1 or TRBD2 (5 bases each). Germline values: CDR1 SNHLY, CDR2 FYNNEI. V gave up 6 bases and J gave up 9 bases, with 11 bases separating them. The CDR3 runs 12 residues. DNA for the CDR3: TGTGCCAGCAGAATAGAGGGGAGGGAGCTGTTTTTT. Translated, it gives CASRIEGRELFF.

The chain has TRBV5-6 and TRBJ1-2; D is uncertain. Trimming shortened V by 4 bases and J by 5 bases, and 12 bases separated the two germline ends. The germline CDR1 and CDR2 sequences are SGHDT and YYEEEE. The length of the CDR3 is 13 residues. CDR3 amino acids: CASSGEQAYGYTF. Written as DNA, the CDR3 is TGTGCCAGCAGCGGAGAGCAGGCTTATGGCTACACCTTC. Drawing the rest from reference TRBV5-6 and TRBJ1-2, the complete variable domain is DAGVTQSPTHLIKTRGQQVTLRCSPKSGHDTVSWYQQALGQGPQFIFQYYEEEERQRGNFPDRFSGHQFPNYSSELNVNALLLGDSALYLCASSGEQAYGYTFGSGTRLTVV.

The chain recombines TRBV7-8 with TRBJ1-1; D is possibly TRBD1 (6 bases). The germline V gene encodes CDR1 SGHVS and CDR2 FQNEAQ. CDR3 length: 15 residues. V was clipped by 4 bases and J by 1 base, with 13 bases between them. In DNA form, the CDR3 reads TGTGCCAGCAGCTCCCACATACAGGGGAACACTGAAGCTTTCTTT. Translated, it gives CASSSHIQGNTEAFF. Full variable domain (remainder filled in from reference TRBV7-8 and TRBJ1-1): GAGVSQSPRYKVAKRGQDVALRCDPISGHVSLFWYQQALGQGPEFLTYFQNEAQLDKSGLPSDRFFAERPEGSVSTLKIQRTQQEDSAVYLCASSSHIQGNTEAFFGQGTRLTVV.

The J gene is TRBJ2-3, the V gene TRBV7-2; weak D call: TRBD1 (6 bases). Germline V gives CDR1 SGHTA, CDR2 FQGNSA. This CDR3 region has 14 residues. V was trimmed by 8 bases and J by 0 bases, leaving 12 bases between them. CDR3: CASAYRASTDTQYF. CDR3 in DNA: TGTGCCAGCGCGTACAGGGCTAGCACAGATACGCAGTATTTT.

The chain links TRBV7-9 to TRBJ2-5, with a possible D match to TRBD2 (6 bases). The CDR3 loop spans 15 amino acids. V dropped 5 bases and J dropped 2 bases, with 15 bases sitting between them. Germline V gene sequence: CDR1 SEHNR, CDR2 FQNEAQ (reference sequence). CDR3 sequence: CASSPRGAAQETQYF. CDR3 coding DNA: TGTGCCAGCAGCCCCCGCGGGGCAGCACAAGAGACCCAGTACTTC. The whole variable domain, filled in from reference TRBV7-9 and TRBJ2-5, reads DTGVSQNPRHKITKRGQNVTFRCDPISEHNRLYWYRQTLGQGPEFLTYFQNEAQLEKSRLLSDRFSAERPKGSFSTLEIQRTEQGDSAMYLCASSPRGAAQETQYFGPGTRLLVL.

This clone was picked up one time. The chain carries TRBV10-1 and TRBJ2-1; D is unresolved. Germline V gene sequence: CDR1 WNHNN, CDR2 SYGVQD (reference sequence). V lost 5 bases and J lost 8, with 13 bases in between. The CDR3 sequence is 13 residues long. CDR3 in amino acids: CASSTPNNHEQFF. The CDR3 nucleotides read TGCGCCAGCAGTACTCCCAATAACCATGAGCAGTTCTTC.

The V and J genes are TRBV6-5 and TRBJ2-7; 7 nucleotides match TRBD1. J gave up 7 bases and V 7 bases, and 13 bases lay outside the gene matches. This CDR3 region has 14 residues. Germline V CDR1 and CDR2: MNHEY, SVGAGI. The CDR3 DNA sequence: TGTGCCAGCACCCGGGACAGTGGCCTAGGGGAGCAGTACTTC. Protein product: CASTRDSGLGEQYF.

This clone has just a few counts. This sequence joins TRBV12-3 or TRBV12-4 and TRBJ1-2; D ambiguous. This CDR3 is 13 amino acids long. V lost 4 bases to trimming and J lost 2 bases, with 8 bases between them. DNA of the CDR3: TGTGCCAGCAGTTCGCGGGCCAACTATGGCTACACCTTC. Its translation: CASSSRANYGYTF.

CDR3: CASSEQGSQPQHF. The CDR3 DNA reads as TGTGCCAGCAGTGAACAGGGTAGCCAGCCCCAGCATTTT. J is TRBJ1-5 and V is TRBV12-3 or TRBV12-4, with D possibly TRBD1 on 6 matching bases. The CDR3 sequence is 13 residues long. V lost 5 bases and J lost 7, with 12 bases in between.

As to this clone: The sample carries other DNA sequences with the same CDR3. Written as DNA, the CDR3 is TGTGCCAGTAGCACCCAACCAGCAACTAATGAAAAACTGTTTTTT. This gives the protein CASSTQPATNEKLFF. The V gene is TRBV19, the J gene TRBJ1-4; D not certain. V lost 6 bases and J lost 0, with 11 bases in between. Germline values: CDR1 LNHDA, CDR2 SQIVND (reference sequence). The CDR3 extends over 15 amino acids.

The gene calls are TRBV5-1 and TRBJ1-1; D gene unclear. With 2 bases removed from V and 1 base from J, the gap between germline ends came to 12 bases. The CDR3 contains 15 residues. From germline, CDR1 is SGHRS and CDR2 YFSETQ. The CDR3 loop is CASSFMAGWNTEAFF. The CDR3 DNA reads as TGCGCCAGCAGCTTCATGGCAGGATGGAACACTGAAGCTTTCTTT.

The gene calls are TRBV6-5 and TRBJ2-5; D possibly corresponds to TRBD1 (6 bases). Looked up from germline, CDR1 is MNHEY and CDR2 is SVGAGI. Trimming left V 6 bases short and J 2 bases short, with 16 bases between. The length of the CDR3 is 15 residues. The CDR3: CASSSLGQRQETQYF. For the CDR3, the DNA is TGTGCCAGCAGCTCCCTAGGACAGAGGCAAGAGACCCAGTACTTC.

This sequence joins TRBV5-7 and TRBJ1-5; D is perhaps TRBD1 (5 bases). TRBV5-7 carries the ORF label, with uncertain function. Trimming cost V 4 bases and J 0 bases, with 23 bases left between them. The CDR3 is 19 amino acids. CDR3 DNA sequence: TGTGCCAGCAGCCTGGGTGAAGGGGCCTTCGGGGATAGCAATCAGCCCCAGCATTTT. Translating it yields CASSLGEGAFGDSNQPQHF.

The chain recombines TRBV19 with TRBJ2-7; D is unclear. CDR3 size: 14 residues. V lost 3 bases, J lost 0 bases, and 9 bases lay in between. Germline CDR1 LNHDA, CDR2 SQIVND (reference sequence). CDR3 sequence reads: CASSIGRLSYEQYF. Here the CDR3 DNA reads TGTGCCAGTAGTATTGGCCGGCTCTCCTACGAGCAGTACTTC. Using reference TRBV19 and TRBJ2-7 for the parts outside the CDR3, the full variable domain is DGGITQSPKYLFRKEGQNVTLSCEQNLNHDAMYWYRQDPGQGLRLIYYSQIVNDFQKGDIAEGYSVSREKKESFPLTVTSAQKNPTAFYLCASSIGRLSYEQYFGPGTRLTVT.

V usage is TRBV4-1 and J usage is TRBJ1-2, with D possibly matching TRBD1 (6 bases). The length of the CDR3 is 17 residues. V lost 0 bases to trimming and J lost 4 bases, with 18 bases between them. Per germline, CDR1 MGHRA and CDR2 YSYEKL. CDR3 DNA: TGCGCCAGCAGCCAAGATACGGCGGTCGGGGGGGCCTATGGCTACACCTTC. Encoded protein: CASSQDTAVGGAYGYTF.

The V gene is TRBV19, the J gene TRBJ2-2; D may be TRBD1 or TRBD2 (5 bases each). Trimming stripped 8 bases from V and 5 bases from J, with 12 bases between. Germline V gene sequence: CDR1 LNHDA, CDR2 SQIVND (reference sequence). This CDR3 spans 13 amino acids. CDR3 amino acids: CASSPRETGELFF. As DNA, the CDR3 is TGTGCCAGTTCGCCCAGGGAGACCGGGGAGCTGTTTTTT.